This T cell receptor beta chain was documented in a study of blood T cell repertoires in COVID-19. In the original processing: The assay estimated nucleated cells by amplifying reference gene primers. Generated by immunoSEQ multiplex PCR, the TCRdb table keeps only in-frame clones and is missing some. V, J and clone size reflect that table, while D and trimming were determined from the DNA. The sample yields more than 250,000 clones, about 87% seen once. Germline V gene sequence: CDR1 SGHRS, CDR2 YFSETQ. The CDR3 is 13 amino acids. V was pared by 0 bases and J by 4 bases, with 4 bases between. The specimen sequenced was peripheral blood. V gene TRBV5-1 combines with J gene TRBJ1-4; no definite D call. This clonotype originated in a woman under 40 with COVID-19, enrolled during active disease. CDR3 in amino acids: CASSLGLNEKLFF. The DNA for the CDR3 is TGCGCCAGCAGCTTGGGACTTAATGAAAAACTGTTTTTT.